Listed below are T cell receptor beta chains from one sample, sequenced in a study of cytomegalovirus exposure and HLA in healthy donors. Clones were read by immunoSEQ multiplex PCR, and TCRdb kept only the in-frame ones, dropping some. Found here are 200,000 or so clones, 65% to 90% of them singletons; the top ten hold over 10%. Source material: PBMCs. These receptors originate from a woman in her twenties or thirties in good health and CMV-seropositive. The CDR3 runs from the conserved cysteine through the conserved F or W. The order of the fields is CDR3 protein, CDR3 DNA, V gene, clone size, D gene, J gene, CDR3 length. A D gene is named only where the DNA matches it firmly. Clone sizes are given selectively: once, few, many, or a class where the clone is expanded.

CASSLRPQGTSYNEQFF,TGCGCCAGCAGCTTGCGGCCCCAGGGGACCTCCTACAATGAGCAGTTCTTC,TRBV5-1,-,-,TRBJ2-1,17
CASSLVLGELVEQFF,TGTGCCAGCAGCTTAGTGCTAGGCGAATTGGTTGAGCAGTTCTTC,TRBV7-9,-,-,TRBJ2-1,15
CASSAGGQPQHF,TGTGCCAGCAGTGCCGGAGGGCAGCCCCAGCATTTT,TRBV27,-,-,TRBJ1-5,12
CASSPLVSDTQYF,TGTGCCAGCTCACCTCTTGTGTCTGATACGCAGTATTTT,TRBV18,-,-,TRBJ2-3,13
CASSLRPGGSGANVLTF,TGTGCCAGCAGCTTAAGACCAGGGGGCTCTGGGGCCAACGTCCTGACTTTC,TRBV7-3,-,TRBD1,TRBJ2-6,17
CASSPRGQASYEQYF,TGTGCCAGCTCACCCAGAGGACAGGCCTCCTACGAGCAGTACTTC,TRBV18,-,TRBD1,TRBJ2-7,15
CASSLGLGVQETQYF,TGTGCCAGCAGCTTAGGCCTAGGAGTCCAAGAGACCCAGTACTTC,TRBV13,-,-,TRBJ2-5,15
CASSMGTGEAFF,TGTGCCAGCAGTATGGGGACAGGTGAAGCTTTCTTT,TRBV25-1,-,TRBD1,TRBJ1-1,12
CSAKLQAEQYF,TGCAGTGCCAAATTACAGGCCGAGCAGTACTTC,TRBV20-1,-,-,TRBJ2-7,11
CASGRGNTEAFF,TGCGCCAGCGGGAGGGGAAACACTGAAGCTTTCTTT,TRBV5-1,-,-,TRBJ1-1,12
CASKTSLDEQFF,TGTGCCAGCAAAACTAGTCTCGATGAGCAGTTCTTC,TRBV6-5,-,-,TRBJ2-1,12
CASSFGGTGVEQFF,TGCGCCAGCAGCTTCGGCGGGACAGGGGTCGAGCAGTTCTTC,TRBV5-1,once,TRBD1,TRBJ2-1,14
CASSEKVKGAYEQYF,TGTGCCAGCAGTGAAAAGGTTAAGGGGGCCTACGAGCAGTACTTC,TRBV6-1,-,-,TRBJ2-7,15
CASSSGTKNGYTF,TGTGCCAGCAGTTCCGGGACAAAAAATGGCTACACCTTC,TRBV28,-,-,TRBJ1-2,13
CASSLTGDRSNQPQHF,TGCGCCAGCAGCTTAACCGGGGATCGGAGCAATCAGCCCCAGCATTTT,TRBV5-1,-,-,TRBJ1-5,16
CASRPGQGLYGYTF,TGTGCCAGCCGCCCGGGACAGGGACTCTATGGCTACACCTTC,TRBV25-1,-,TRBD1,TRBJ1-2,14
CASSLIGNQPQHF,TGTGCCAGCAGTTTAATAGGCAATCAGCCCCAGCATTTT,TRBV27,-,-,TRBJ1-5,13
CSVEKAGGYNEQFF,TGCAGCGTTGAAAAAGCGGGAGGGTACAATGAGCAGTTCTTC,TRBV29-1,-,TRBD2,TRBJ2-1,14
CASSPDRGRETF,TGTGCCAGCAGCCCCGACAGGGGGCGAGAAACCTTC,TRBV28,-,TRBD1,TRBJ1-2,12